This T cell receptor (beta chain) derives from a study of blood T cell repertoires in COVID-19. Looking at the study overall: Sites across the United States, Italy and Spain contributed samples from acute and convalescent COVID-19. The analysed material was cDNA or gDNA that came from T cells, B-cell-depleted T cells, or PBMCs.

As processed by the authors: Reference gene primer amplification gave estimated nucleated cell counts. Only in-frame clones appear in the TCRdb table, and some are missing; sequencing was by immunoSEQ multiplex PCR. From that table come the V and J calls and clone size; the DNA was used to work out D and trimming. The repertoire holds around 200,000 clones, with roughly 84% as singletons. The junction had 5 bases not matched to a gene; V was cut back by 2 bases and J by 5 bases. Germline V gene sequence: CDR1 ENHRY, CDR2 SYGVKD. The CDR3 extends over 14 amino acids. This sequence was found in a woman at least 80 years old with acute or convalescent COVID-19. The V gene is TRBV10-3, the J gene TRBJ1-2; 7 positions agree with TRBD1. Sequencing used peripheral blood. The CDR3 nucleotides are TGTGCCATCAGTGAGGGGGGACAGTCTTATGGCTACACCTTC. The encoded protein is CAISEGGQSYGYTF.